This TCR beta chain was captured in a study of molecular identifiers for immune sequencing clone quantification. This clonotype appeared a few times. Germline loops: CDR1 LGHNT, CDR2 FRNRAP. There are 16 residues in the CDR3. Trimming cost V 6 bases and J 5 bases; bases outside gene matches: 15. Libraries for naive CD8 T cells, which were made from roughly 18,000 to 920,000 sorted cells, drew on 10%, 30% or 50% of the RNA. Libraries of bulk TCR were made by previously described methods (with listed TCR primers). Each CDR3 protein is one row after TCRdb ran MiXCR on the PCR reads. Altogether some 580,000 distinct CDR3 sequences are present, about 25% being singletons, with the ten largest covering 0.78%.

Sequenced input: naive CD8+ T cells from blood, with Jurkat cell RNA spiked in. Subset in this sample: FACS-sorted CD8+CD4-CCR7+CD45RA+ naive T cells. The receptor comes from a human donor in good health. Some libraries in this study had Jurkat cell RNA spiked in. V usage is TRBV12-5 and J usage is TRBJ2-7; 8 nucleotides line up with TRBD2. The CDR3 nucleotides read TGTGCTAGTGGGAGGGGACGGCGGGAGGACGTCGACGAGCAGTACTTC. This codes for CASGRGRREDVDEQYF.